These 12 T cell receptor beta chains share one sample of origin, sequenced in a study of beta chain features in type 1 diabetes. These receptors are not linked to any known antigen. Reverse transcribing all isolated RNA meant expressed TCRB transcripts were sequenced. Measured with immunoSEQ multiplex PCR; TCRdb has only the in-frame clones, and not every one. In the table there are some 160,000 clones, about 9% of which are singletons. Study-wide results and limits: Shorter TCRB CDR3s, moderately but significantly so, marked every one of the four CD4+ subsets in Type 1 diabetes patients.

The sequencing input was central memory CD4+ T cells from blood. The origin of the receptors is a woman aged 18-35 years with type 1 diabetes.

The CDR3 reads CASSMTGGRGAEQYF. The DNA of the CDR3 is TGTGCCAGTAGTATGACGGGCGGGAGGGGTGCCGAGCAGTACTTC. This chain connects TRBV19 to TRBJ2-7, with 9 bases identical to TRBD2. Looked up from germline, CDR1 is LNHDA and CDR2 is SQIVND (reference sequence). V trimming: 3 bases; J trimming: 6 bases; junction bases outside the gene matches: 9. The CDR3 has 15 residues.

This clone was recorded a few times. V usage is TRBV14 and J usage is TRBJ1-2; unclear D gene. Per the germline V gene, CDR1 is SGHDN and CDR2 is FVKESK. The CDR3 has 14 amino acids. V lost 3 bases and J 7 bases, leaving 15 bases between the germline ends. Here the CDR3 DNA reads TGTGCCAGCAGCCAGGGTCTACAGAGACGTGGCTACACCTTC. Its protein product is CASSQGLQRRGYTF.

This clone was detected a few times. V gene TRBV19 combines with J gene TRBJ1-2, with unresolved D. This CDR3 spans 15 amino acids. The V end lost 1 base, the J end lost 4 bases, and 13 bases lay between the germline ends. Germline CDR1 reads LNHDA; CDR2 reads SQIVND (reference sequence). This chain's CDR3 is CASSIVADGGYGYTF. The CDR3 nucleotides read TGTGCCAGTAGTATAGTCGCGGACGGAGGCTATGGCTACACCTTC.

In this sample, this clone turned up a few times. The genes are TRBV5-1 and TRBJ2-3, with TRBD1 as a possible D gene (7 bases). Germline CDR1 reads SGHRS; CDR2 reads YFSETQ. V lost 0 bases, J lost 4 bases, and 12 bases lay in between. The CDR3 length is 15 residues. The CDR3: CASSLVQGEADTQYF. CDR3 sequence (DNA): TGCGCCAGCAGCTTGGTTCAGGGGGAGGCAGATACGCAGTATTTT.

This clone was seen more than once but under ten times. This chain connects TRBV28 to TRBJ2-7, with TRBD1 as a possible D gene (6 bases). Germline V gene sequence: CDR1 MDHEN, CDR2 SYDVKM. Trimming stripped 4 bases from V and 3 bases from J, with 10 bases between. This CDR3 has 13 amino acids. The CDR3 region has the DNA TGTGCCAGCAGTTATGGACAGCTCTACGAGCAGTACTTC. It is translated as CASSYGQLYEQYF.

This clone was recorded a few times. The chain has TRBV7-2 and TRBJ1-1; 7 positions agree with TRBD1. Per germline, CDR1 SGHTA and CDR2 FQGNSA. V was clipped by 3 bases and J by 1 base; unmatched bases: 2. The CDR3 is made up of 14 amino acids. CDR3 protein: CASSLGQRNTEAFF. Written as DNA, the CDR3 is TGTGCCAGCAGCTTGGGACAGAGGAACACTGAAGCTTTCTTT.

The rearrangement links TRBV11-2 to TRBJ2-7; possible D gene TRBD2, 5 bases. Trimming cost V 5 bases and J 1 base, with 9 bases left between them. Germline V gene data show CDR1 as SGHAT and CDR2 as FQNNGV. The CDR3 loop spans 13 amino acids. CDR3 protein: CASSRGDSYEQYF. The DNA for the CDR3 is TGTGCCAGCAGCCGGGGTGATTCCTACGAGCAGTACTTC.

This rearrangement joins TRBV5-1 to TRBJ2-7, with D uncertain. Trimming took 0 bases from V and 2 from J, leaving 9 bases between them. CDR3 length: 14 residues. Germline loops: CDR1 SGHRS, CDR2 YFSETQ. The CDR3 sequence: CASSLASTTYEQYF. The CDR3 DNA reads TGCGCCAGCAGCTTGGCCTCCACTACCTACGAGCAGTACTTC. The full variable domain, with the rest looked up from reference TRBV5-1 and TRBJ2-7, is KAGVTQTPRYLIKTRGQQVTLSCSPISGHRSVSWYQQTPGQGLQFLFEYFSETQRNKGNFPGRFSGRQFSNSRSEMNVSTLELGDSALYLCASSLASTTYEQYFGPGTRLTVT.

The J gene is TRBJ2-4, the V gene TRBV4-3, with D tentatively TRBD1 (6 bases). V dropped 3 bases and J dropped 1 base, with 10 bases sitting between them. CDR3 length: 15 residues. CDR1 and CDR2 (germline): LGHNA, YSLEER. The CDR3, as DNA: TGCGCCAGCAGCCAGAACAGGGTGGCCAAAAACATTCAGTACTTC. Translating it yields CASSQNRVAKNIQYF.

This clone has a handful of counts. The chain carries TRBV6-1 and TRBJ1-6; 9 nucleotides match TRBD1. This CDR3 has 14 amino acids. Germline CDR1 is MNHNS and CDR2 is SASEGT. With V trimmed by 7 bases and J by 10 bases, 8 bases remained unmatched. CDR3 in DNA: TGTGCCAGCATCGGGGGACAGGGAAACTCACCCCTCCACTTT. Its protein product is CASIGGQGNSPLHF.

The genes are TRBV5-4 and TRBJ2-1, with 8 bases that match TRBD2. The length of the CDR3 is 16 residues. CDR1 and CDR2 from the germline V gene are SGHNT and YYREEE (reference sequence). V gave up 0 bases and J gave up 1 base; unmatched junction bases: 3. CDR3 protein: CASSLDPGGSYNEQFF. CDR3 sequence (DNA): TGTGCCAGCAGCTTGGATCCGGGGGGGTCCTACAATGAGCAGTTCTTC.

This clone was seen a handful of times. The rearrangement uses TRBV6-5 and TRBJ1-4; D is undetermined. Germline CDR1 MNHEY, CDR2 SVGAGI. The CDR3 runs 13 residues. The V end was cut by 5 bases, the J end by 4 bases, with 8 bases between. CDR3 protein: CASSRVNNEKLFF. The CDR3 DNA reads as TGTGCCAGCAGTCGGGTCAATAATGAAAAACTGTTTTTT.